Below are 7 T cell receptor beta chains sequenced from a single sample in a study of identical twins. TCRdb itself ran the 5' RACE reads through MiXCR, one entry per CDR3 protein. The top ten hold 1.5% to 2% of the sample, which has roughly 690,000 distinct CDR3 sequences, 6.1% seen once. Sequenced: naive T cells sorted from blood. The receptors were gathered from a man between 18 and 35 years old in good health.

The rearrangement links TRBV5-6 to TRBJ1-5, with D perhaps TRBD1 (6 bases). Germline V CDR1 and CDR2: SGHDT, YYEEEE. The CDR3 runs 19 residues. Trimming removed 1 base at V and 0 bases at J, with 20 bases between. DNA for the CDR3: TGTGCCAGCAGCTTGCGTCTTTCCAGGGGACATTTTAGCAATCAGCCCCAGCATTTT. Protein sequence: CASSLRLSRGHFSNQPQHF.

There are a few counts of this clonotype. The chain employs TRBV30 and TRBJ1-2; D is unresolved. Trimming cost V 3 bases and J 1 base, with 12 bases left between them. Germline lookup yields CDR1 GTSNPN and CDR2 SVGIG (reference sequence). This CDR3 is 14 amino acids long. The CDR3 sequence: CAWSPKRDNYGYTF. CDR3 bases: TGTGCCTGGAGCCCCAAGAGGGATAACTATGGCTACACCTTC.

This clonotype was seen many times. The chain joins TRBV5-1 to TRBJ2-7, with unresolved D. The CDR3 covers 11 residues. Trimming removed 5 bases at V and 3 bases at J, with 6 bases between. Per germline, CDR1 SGHRS and CDR2 YFSETQ. The CDR3 nucleotides read TGCGCCAGCAGTACGGGCTACGAGCAGTACTTC. Its translation: CASSTGYEQYF.

This clonotype was picked up many times. This chain uses TRBV20-1 with TRBJ1-2; tentative D call: TRBD1 (5 bases). Germline values: CDR1 DFQATT, CDR2 SNEGSKA (reference sequence). Trimming cost V 5 bases and J 0 bases, with 13 bases left between them. There are 14 residues in the CDR3. The CDR3 here is CSAPIKGANYGYTF. The CDR3 DNA sequence: TGCAGTGCTCCCATCAAAGGGGCTAACTATGGCTACACCTTC.

This clonotype was observed many times. The gene calls are TRBV6-1 and TRBJ2-3; tentative D call: TRBD1 (5 bases). The CDR3 spans 14 residues. Trimming cost V 7 bases and J 2 bases, with 13 bases left between them. Germline lookup yields CDR1 MNHNS and CDR2 SASEGT. For the CDR3, the DNA is TGTGCCAGCAATAACGACAGAGCCACAGATACGCAGTATTTT. This gives the protein CASNNDRATDTQYF.

In this sample, this clonotype turned up many times. This sequence joins TRBV11-2 and TRBJ2-5; 9 bases line up with TRBD2. CDR1 is SGHAT, CDR2 FQNNGV, per germline. The CDR3 runs to 15 residues. Trimming cost V 4 bases and J 1 base; bases outside gene matches: 4. The CDR3 loop reads CASSSLAGAQETQYF. The CDR3 region has the DNA TGTGCCAGCAGCTCGTTAGCGGGGGCCCAAGAGACCCAGTACTTC. The whole variable domain, filled in from reference TRBV11-2 and TRBJ2-5, reads EAGVAQSPRYKIIEKRQSVAFWCNPISGHATLYWYQQILGQGPKLLIQFQNNGVVDDSQLPKDRFSAERLKGVDSTLKIQPAKLEDSAVYLCASSSLAGAQETQYFGPGTRLLVL.

This chain joins TRBV11-2 and TRBJ2-1, with 7 bases aligning to TRBD1. V was clipped by 1 base and J by 9 bases; unmatched bases: 6. This CDR3 is 14 amino acids long. Germline V gene data show CDR1 as SGHAT and CDR2 as FQNNGV. The CDR3: CASSLGQGRREQFF. The CDR3 coding sequence is TGTGCCAGCAGCTTAGGACAGGGTAGGCGTGAGCAGTTCTTC.